A selection of T cell receptor beta chains follows, all from one sample in a study of cytomegalovirus exposure and HLA in healthy donors. Sequenced by immunoSEQ multiplex PCR; TCRdb stores in-frame clones only, minus some. Seen here are under 250,000 clones, 75% to 90% observed once, and the top ten hold 2.5% to 3%. Source material: PBMCs. Every receptor here comes from a woman aged 35 to 49 in good health and CMV-seronegative. Both conserved end residues are part of each CDR3. D genes are given only for firm matches. Where a row states a size, it is once, few, many or the class of an expanded clone; other rows omit it.

v_call	j_call	d_call	cdr3_length	clone_size	cdr3_aa	cdr3_nt
TRBV7-9	TRBJ2-1	.	16	.	CASSPPSVSSYNEQFF	TGTGCCAGCAGCCCACCATCGGTTAGCTCCTACAATGAGCAGTTCTTC
TRBV7-9	TRBJ1-4	.	16	.	CASSLGGTATNEKLFF	TGTGCCAGCAGCTTAGGTGGGACTGCAACTAATGAAAAACTGTTTTTT
TRBV19	TRBJ1-2	.	13	.	CASSPQINYGYTF	TGTGCCAGTAGTCCACAGATAAACTATGGCTACACCTTC
TRBV10-3	TRBJ1-4	.	13	.	CAINDGQPEKLFF	TGTGCCATCAACGACGGACAGCCCGAAAAACTGTTTTTT
TRBV27	TRBJ2-7	TRBD2	17	.	CASSLGGGPASSYEQYF	TGTGCCAGCAGTTTAGGGGGAGGGCCCGCAAGCTCCTACGAGCAGTACTTC
TRBV7-2	TRBJ2-5	TRBD1	13	once	CASSRDRVQEQYF	TGTGCCAGCTCCCGGGACAGGGTACAGGAGCAGTACTTC
TRBV20-1	TRBJ1-1	.	11	.	CSVTREYEAFF	TGCAGTGTGACCAGGGAATATGAAGCTTTCTTT
TRBV19	TRBJ1-5	.	16	.	CASSISPGNSNQPQHF	TGTGCCAGTAGTATCAGTCCGGGGAATAGCAATCAGCCCCAGCATTTT
TRBV9	TRBJ2-7	TRBD1	13	.	CASSRDRGYEQYF	TGTGCCAGCAGTCGGGACAGGGGTTACGAGCAGTACTTC
TRBV9	TRBJ1-1	.	14	.	CASSVEMKLPEAFF	TGTGCCAGCAGCGTAGAAATGAAACTCCCTGAAGCTTTCTTT
TRBV2	TRBJ2-2	.	15	.	CASSGYGGGLGELFF	TGTGCCAGCAGTGGATATGGCGGGGGCCTCGGGGAGCTGTTTTTT
TRBV6-6	TRBJ2-6	.	15	.	CASRLGNSGANVLTF	TGTGCCAGCAGGCTAGGCAACTCTGGGGCCAACGTCCTGACTTTC
TRBV27	TRBJ2-7	.	13	.	CASSSGQSYEQYF	TGTGCCAGCAGTTCCGGACAGTCCTACGAGCAGTACTTC
TRBV5-6	TRBJ2-3	.	16	.	CASSLGFPPRADTQYF	TGTGCCAGCAGCTTGGGGTTTCCCCCCCGAGCGGATACGCAGTATTTT
TRBV5-1	TRBJ1-4	.	17	.	CASSLGRGLATNEKLFF	TGCGCCAGCAGCTTGGGGCGCGGCCTAGCAACTAATGAAAAACTGTTTTTT
TRBV5-4	TRBJ1-6	.	14	.	CASSQAGYNSPLHF	TGTGCCAGCAGCCAAGCGGGCTATAATTCACCCCTCCACTTT
TRBV5-1	TRBJ2-5	TRBD2	16	.	CASSSRGLAVQETQYF	TGCGCCAGCAGCTCGCGGGGACTAGCGGTCCAAGAGACCCAGTACTTC
TRBV7-9	TRBJ2-3	TRBD1	13	few	CATGGIPQDTQYF	TGTGCCACAGGGGGTATCCCACAAGATACGCAGTATTTT
TRBV5-4	TRBJ2-3	.	15	.	CAGATGQSTTDTQYF	TGTGCCGGCGCCACTGGGCAGAGCACCACAGATACGCAGTATTTT
TRBV2	TRBJ2-3	TRBD2	16	.	CASSSTSGGSMDTQYF	TGTGCCAGCAGTTCGACTAGCGGGGGTTCCATGGATACGCAGTATTTT
TRBV30	TRBJ2-3	TRBD1	15	.	CAWSVDRVSTDTQYF	TGTGCCTGGAGTGTAGACAGGGTTAGCACAGATACGCAGTATTTT
TRBV30	TRBJ1-3	.	18	.	CAWSVTGSGPRSGNTIYF	TGTGCCTGGAGTGTGACGGGAAGTGGACCCCGCTCTGGAAACACCATATATTTT
TRBV29-1	TRBJ2-3	TRBD1	13	.	CSVERGPADTQYF	TGCAGCGTTGAGAGGGGGCCCGCAGATACGCAGTATTTT
TRBV29-1	TRBJ2-2	TRBD1	13	.	CSVERGQGGELFF	TGCAGCGTTGAGAGGGGGCAGGGCGGGGAGCTGTTTTTT
TRBV30	TRBJ2-3	.	13	.	CAWNAGPTDTQYF	TGTGCCTGGAATGCAGGGCCCACAGATACGCAGTATTTT
TRBV7-9	TRBJ1-1	.	13	.	CASSFSGNTEAFF	TGTGCCAGCAGCTTCTCAGGAAACACTGAAGCTTTCTTT
TRBV2	TRBJ2-6	.	14	.	CASVRGTGANVLTF	TGTGCCAGCGTCCGAGGGACAGGGGCCAACGTCCTGACTTTC
TRBV27	TRBJ2-1	TRBD2	18	.	CASSSVTSGRSINNEQFF	TGTGCCAGCAGTTCCGTCACTAGCGGGAGATCCATAAACAATGAGCAGTTCTTC
TRBV9	TRBJ1-1	TRBD1	14	.	CASSAGQGFQEAFF	TGTGCCAGCAGCGCCGGACAGGGGTTCCAAGAAGCTTTCTTT
TRBV5-6	TRBJ1-1	.	15	.	CASSLVRRSDTEAFF	TGTGCCAGCAGCTTGGTTCGTCGGTCGGACACTGAAGCTTTCTTT